This T cell receptor beta chain appears in the sequencing data of a study of cytomegalovirus exposure and HLA in healthy donors. Study summary: Researchers found that under 90% of 398 genotyped donors fell within the Caucasian-associated ancestry cluster.

The CDR3 spans 14 residues. Trimming cost V 1 base and J 1 base, with 7 bases left between them. Germline V lookup: CDR1 LGHNA, CDR2 YNFKEQ. In the PCR, 60 Vbeta and 13 Jbeta primers were used. The protocol was immunoSEQ multiplex PCR, while the TCRdb copy is restricted to in-frame clones and leaves out a portion. This table has about 140,000 clones, around 80% appearing once. Study-level findings and limits: A missense DCLRE1C variant was associated with V- and J-gene trimming of TCR beta chains in a later analysis, and an independent cohort replicated the association. In a later analysis, the majority of CMV-associated beta chains seemingly showed HLA restriction. High specificity and sensitivity for cytomegalovirus status were reported for the classifier.

Note on this clone: What it binds is unknown.

The sequenced sample was PBMCs. The sequence was obtained from a boy between 2 and 10 years old in good health and CMV-seronegative. J is TRBJ1-1 and V is TRBV4-2; D is ambiguous. This CDR3 reads CASSQVGRNTEAFF. CDR3 nucleotides: TGTGCCAGCAGCCAAGTGGGCAGGAACACTGAAGCTTTCTTT.